Listed below are T cell receptor beta chains from one sample, sequenced in a study of OX40 agonist ivuxolimab in advanced cancers. Sequencing used immunoSEQ multiplex PCR; TCRdb keeps in-frame clones, though not all of them. Of around 31,000 clones in the sample, about 93% are singletons; the top ten hold under 5.5%. The specimen was CD4+ or CD8+ T cells sorted from blood, collected in a trial of the OX40 agonist ivuxolimab. The receptors here all came from an adult with an advanced solid tumor such as melanoma, head and neck, liver or kidney cancer. Each CDR3 is given with its conserved first and last residue. The D gene is left open where the match is weak. Only some rows state a clone size, as once, few, many or a class for expanded clones.

NA TRBJ2-7 TRBD1 TRBV4-1 CASSQVLVTGPFYEQYF TGCGCCAGCAGCCAAGTTCTCGTGACAGGGCCCTTTTACGAGCAGTACTTC
NA TRBJ2-1 NA TRBV15 CVTRLDRPNNEQFF TGTGTCACCCGGTTAGACCGGCCGAACAATGAGCAGTTCTTC
medium-sized TRBJ2-2 NA TRBV6-4 CASSDRDTGELFF TGTGCCAGCAGTGACAGGGACACCGGGGAGCTGTTTTTT
NA TRBJ1-4 TRBD1 TRBV28 CASSSLQGANEKLFF TGTGCCAGCAGTTCCTTACAGGGGGCTAATGAAAAACTGTTTTTT
NA TRBJ1-1 NA TRBV2 CASSSHPQKLNTEAFF TGTGCCAGCAGCTCTCATCCCCAGAAGCTGAACACTGAAGCTTTCTTT
NA TRBJ2-2 TRBD1 TRBV6-5 CASSSGQGLNTGELFF TGTGCCAGCAGTTCGGGACAGGGGTTAAACACCGGGGAGCTGTTTTTT
NA TRBJ1-2 TRBD1 TRBV29-1 CSVEDAEGTGFSYGYTF TGCAGCGTTGAAGATGCCGAGGGGACAGGGTTTTCCTATGGCTACACCTTC
NA TRBJ2-7 NA TRBV9 CASSLTQGGFGEQYF TGTGCCAGCAGCCTTACCCAAGGGGGTTTCGGCGAGCAGTACTTC
NA TRBJ2-3 TRBD2 TRBV6-1 CASSGGGSGRTDTQYF TGTGCCAGCAGTGGAGGAGGTAGCGGGCGCACAGATACGCAGTATTTT
NA TRBJ2-1 TRBD2 TRBV4-1 CASSQGGGLSRGSSYNEQFF TGCGCCAGCAGCCAAGGGGGAGGGTTGAGTCGGGGGAGCTCCTACAATGAGCAGTTCTTC
NA TRBJ2-1 NA TRBV10-3 CAISDNGPYNEQFF TGTGCCATCAGTGATAACGGACCCTACAATGAGCAGTTCTTC
NA TRBJ2-3 TRBD2 TRBV19 CASSAGGIDTQYF TGTGCCAGTAGTGCGGGAGGTATAGATACGCAGTATTTT
NA TRBJ2-6 NA TRBV10-1 CASSREGKSGANVLTF TGCGCCAGCAGTCGGGAAGGGAAGTCTGGGGCCAACGTCCTGACTTTC
NA TRBJ2-5 NA TRBV4-3 CASSQDGTRGETQYF TGCGCCAGCAGCCAAGACGGGACTCGAGGAGAGACCCAGTACTTC
few TRBJ1-6 TRBD1 TRBV7-3 CASSLRDSYNSPLHF TGTGCCAGCAGCTTAAGGGACAGCTATAATTCACCCCTCCACTTT
once TRBJ2-3 NA TRBV5-1 CASSLEGDTQYF TGCGCCAGCAGCTTGGAGGGAGATACGCAGTATTTT
NA TRBJ1-1 NA TRBV11-2 CASSSTTNTEAFF TGTGCCAGCAGCTCGACAACCAACACTGAAGCTTTCTTT